This T cell receptor (beta chain) was observed in a study of T cells in Graves' hyperthyroidism and ophthalmopathy (dated by TCRdb to the late 2010s). With respect to the entire study: Peripheral blood samples were taken at the time of initial diagnosis, prior to any treatment. Thyroid tissue and blood T-cell repertoires from over 5 Graves' hyperthyroidism patients were also compared in the study. After sampling, hyperthyroidism patients received methimazole starting at 30 mg daily, and ophthalmopathy patients received high-dose intravenous methylprednisolone. According to the paper, TCR Vbeta CDR3 sequencing was carried out on some 140 peripheral blood samples, which came from under 50 ophthalmopathy, around 74 hyperthyroidism and 17 progressor patients. Prospective prediction of ophthalmopathy was tested in an independent validation cohort consisting of 18 hyperthyroidism patients and 15 to 17 patients who later progressed to ophthalmopathy. A discovery cohort of about a hundred patients, 43 with Graves' ophthalmopathy and 55 to 60 with stable Graves' hyperthyroidism, was used to find distinguishing TCR V-J signatures. The 100 or so discovery patients were divided at random into training and test sets in a 7:3 ratio.

A patient counted as having stable Graves' hyperthyroidism if no progression to ophthalmopathy occurred over 18 months of follow-up. The hyperthyroidism patients were between 18 and 65 years old and newly diagnosed, with a disease duration of less than 2 months. Any patient with an uncontrolled infection, another autoimmune disease, pregnancy or lactation was excluded. Diagnoses were based on clinical symptoms, serum thyroxine and TRAb, thyroid ultrasound and orbital computed tomography. PBMCs were isolated from 7.5 to 10 ml of fresh peripheral blood by Ficoll-Paque density gradient centrifugation. Total RNA was extracted using Trizol reagent, and RNA quality was assessed on an Agilent 2100 Bioanalyzer. As encoded in the germline V gene, CDR1 is MNHNS while CDR2 is SASEGT. V is pared back by 2 bases and J by 4 bases, with 11 bases lying between the germline termini. From the cysteine through the phenylalanine, the CDR3 covers 14 amino acids. Left in the record is the CDR3 DNA by itself, 42 bases read in frame from the first base.

With regard to this clonotype: Its antigen is currently not known. Base qualities are not recorded, but no much larger clone differs from it by a single base.

The TCR beta CDR3 regions were amplified from the RNA transcripts. The first round of RT-PCR for the TCR CDR3 was performed with the HTBI primer set and the Qiagen OneStep RT-PCR kit. Libraries were constructed in a second round of multiplex PCR, after which size selection and purification were performed. Paired-end sequencing of the libraries was performed with 100 bp reads on an Illumina HiSeq2000. Per the authors' processing: SOAPnuke was used to process the raw data, removing reads that contained adapters or uncalled bases, had a mean Phred below 15, or lacked an exact match to the constant primer or identifier. COPE v1.2.5 was used to merge high-quality paired reads, and clonotypes were defined as unique nucleotide sequences. MiTCR v1.1 was used to align clonotypes to the IMGT TRBV, TRBD and TRBJ reference segments. The analysis included only V-J combinations with a frequency above 0.0001, which together covered roughly 99% of the repertoires. The TCS score was defined as F50 (clonal expansion) divided by E x V (chaos), with BLOSUM62-based TCRdist calculated between CDR3 peptides within each V-J. Welch's t-statistics and random forest reduced just over 500 V-J features to under 15, which were used in a naive Bayes classifier (R e1071). The public reads were reprocessed in TCRdb via fastp at Q25 and MiXCR, keeping in-frame beta chains. CDR3 protein duplicates are merged, each entry listing the most common genes and DNA. The V and J calls were determined by TCRdb, not by the authors. The sample table contains 200,000 to 250,000 distinct CDR3 sequences; only one count was recorded for 15% to 20% of them. Around 50% of the sample is held by the ten biggest clonotypes.

Summary of the overall study and its limitations: Most expanded thyroid clonotypes (frequency above 0.001) were also detected in blood, suggesting blood repertoires may reflect thyroid immune responses. In validation, progression to ophthalmopathy was predicted by the model with about 70% sensitivity and 72.22% specificity, a median of roughly 6 months before onset. No statistical method was used to set the sample size in advance, and investigators knew the group allocation. In cross-validation, a model built on a 13 V-J signature told ophthalmopathy apart from stable hyperthyroidism with 85% to 90% sensitivity and around 84% specificity, and in testing the same model reached 80%/75%.

Sequencing input: blood. This receptor chain uses TRBV6-1 and TRBJ1-2, with no D gene named confidently. The receptor's source is a man aged 45-65 years with Graves' hyperthyroidism. The DNA reads as follows: TGTGCCAGCAGTGAATCCCCCTCACCCTATGGCTACACCTTC. This yields the protein CASSESPSPYGYTF.